A single sample is the source of the 29 T cell receptor beta chains below, sequenced in a study of CD8+CD57+ T cells in acquired aplastic anemia. According to the study, genomic DNA was the template for TCR beta VDJ and CDR3 profiling. A single record per CDR3 protein comes from TCRdb applying MiXCR to the reads. This table holds 150,000 to 200,000 distinct CDR3 sequences, 50% to 75% found once. The sample comprised sorted CD4+, CD8+, or CD8+CD57+ T cells (not recorded which) from PBMCs. The receptors here all came from a human donor with severe aplastic anemia or a healthy control (not recorded which).

This clonotype was observed at least ten times. CDR3 protein: CASSQEGLEETQYF. In DNA form, the CDR3 reads TGTGCCAGCAGCCAAGAGGGACTGGAAGAGACCCAGTACTTC. The rearrangement links TRBV3-1 to TRBJ2-5, with D perhaps matching TRBD2 (6 bases). Germline V gives CDR1 LGHDT, CDR2 YNNKEL (reference sequence). V was trimmed by 0 bases and J by 3 bases, leaving 8 bases between them. This CDR3 has 14 amino acids.

This clonotype was seen many times. Here the CDR3 omits its conserved ending phenylalanine or tryptophan, so a read error is the likely source. This chain links TRBV15 with TRBJ1-6; TRBD1 might be the D (6 bases). This CDR3 contains 18 residues. V dropped 3 bases and J dropped 0 bases, with 15 bases sitting between them. Germline CDR1 LNHNV, CDR2 YYDKDF (reference sequence). The CDR3 region is CATSREETGLSYNSPLHS. CDR3 in DNA: TGTGCCACCAGCAGGGAAGAAACAGGGCTCTCCTATAATTCACCCCTCCACTCT.

The rearrangement links TRBV20-1 to TRBJ2-7; TRBD1 aligns across 8 bases. CDR3 length: 12 amino acids. Germline V gene lookup returns CDR1 DFQATT and CDR2 SNEGSKA (reference sequence). V was clipped by 5 bases and J by 6 bases; unmatched bases: 6. CDR3 in DNA: TGCAGTGCTCCGGGACAGGTTGCCGAGCAGTACTTC. This gives the protein CSAPGQVAEQYF.

J is TRBJ2-1 and V is TRBV10-3, with TRBD2 as a possible D gene (6 bases). This CDR3 contains 13 residues. With 6 bases removed from V and 6 bases from J, the gap between germline ends came to 12 bases. Germline V lookup: CDR1 ENHRY, CDR2 SYGVKD. The CDR3 here is CAIRGGLTNEQFF. The CDR3 nucleotides are TGTGCCATCAGGGGGGGACTTACCAATGAGCAGTTCTTC.

J is TRBJ1-3 and V is TRBV5-1, with 7 bases matching TRBD1. Germline V gives CDR1 SGHRS, CDR2 YFSETQ. Unmatched junction bases numbered 3, after V lost 3 bases and J lost 0 bases. This CDR3 is 15 amino acids long. DNA of the CDR3: TGCGCCAGCAGCTCCGGGGACAGCTCTGGAAACACCATATATTTT. It translates to CASSSGDSSGNTIYF.

The chain joins TRBV5-4 to TRBJ1-5; D gene uncertain. The CDR3 is made up of 16 amino acids. The V end lost 1 base, the J end lost 0 bases, and 11 bases lay between the germline ends. Germline CDR1 is SGHNT and CDR2 is YYREEE (reference sequence). CDR3 DNA: TGTGCCAGCAGCTTGTATGGGTCGTTTAGCAATCAGCCCCAGCATTTT. Its translation is CASSLYGSFSNQPQHF.

This chain joins TRBV20-1 and TRBJ1-2; D gene ambiguous. The CDR3 length is 10 residues. V lost 5 bases, J lost 5 bases, and 6 bases lay in between. Per germline, CDR1 DFQATT and CDR2 SNEGSKA (reference sequence). Here the CDR3 reads CSAYGYGYTF. The CDR3, as DNA: TGCAGTGCTTACGGGTATGGCTACACCTTC.

The gene calls are TRBV19 and TRBJ2-7; 9 nucleotides agree with TRBD1. The CDR3 consists of 15 residues. V lost 6 bases, J lost 4 bases, and 10 bases stayed unmatched. Germline V gene lookup returns CDR1 LNHDA and CDR2 SQIVND (reference sequence). Written as DNA, the CDR3 is TGTGCCAGTAGCTGGGCGGGACAGGGAGGATACGAGCAGTACTTC. Residues: CASSWAGQGGYEQYF. Variable domain in full (rest from reference TRBV19 and TRBJ2-7): DGGITQSPKYLFRKEGQNVTLSCEQNLNHDAMYWYRQDPGQGLRLIYYSQIVNDFQKGDIAEGYSVSREKKESFPLTVTSAQKNPTAFYLCASSWAGQGGYEQYFGPGTRLTVT.

In its sample, this clonotype was seen a few times. The rearrangement joins TRBV10-3 to TRBJ2-7; tentatively, D is TRBD1 or TRBD2 (5 bases each). The CDR3 is 11 amino acids. The germline V and J ends were trimmed by 6 bases and 5 bases, with 8 bases remaining between them. CDR1 is ENHRY, CDR2 SYGVKD, per germline. The CDR3 here is CAISEGNEQYF. Here the CDR3 DNA reads TGTGCCATCAGCGAGGGGAACGAGCAGTACTTC.

This clonotype showed up many times. The rearrangement links TRBV3-1 to TRBJ1-2; D unclear. Germline CDR1 LGHDT, CDR2 YNNKEL (reference sequence). Trimming took off 1 base at V and 3 bases at J, with 12 bases between the two ends. The CDR3 extends over 15 amino acids. The CDR3 reads CASSQVRGPYYGYTF. The CDR3 DNA follows: TGTGCCAGCAGCCAAGTGAGAGGGCCTTACTATGGCTACACCTTC.

A note on this clonotype: A read error may produce the germline difference seen at one junction end. The chain employs TRBV5-1 and TRBJ2-5; 11 bases are a match to TRBD2. This CDR3 comprises 14 residues. Looked up from germline, CDR1 is SGHRS and CDR2 is YFSETQ. The CDR3 reads CASRSSGGINERFF. For the CDR3, the DNA is TGCGCCAGCAGATCTAGCGGGGGGATCAATGAGCGGTTCTTC.

V gene TRBV2 combines with J gene TRBJ1-4; no clear D. Per the germline V gene, CDR1 is SNHLY and CDR2 is FYNNEI. The CDR3 has 12 amino acids. V lost 4 bases, J lost 8 bases, and 8 bases lay in between. The CDR3 here is CASSGSREKLFF. The DNA of the CDR3 is TGTGCCAGCAGTGGGTCCCGCGAAAAACTGTTTTTT. The full variable domain, completed using reference TRBV2 and TRBJ1-4, is EPEVTQTPSHQVTQMGQEVILRCVPISNHLYFYWYRQILGQKVEFLVSFYNNEISEKSEIFDDQFSVERPDGSNFTLKIRSTKLEDSAMYFCASSGSREKLFFGSGTQLSVL.

The rearrangement joins TRBV10-1 to TRBJ2-2; D is tentatively TRBD1 or TRBD2 (5 bases each). This CDR3 is built from 14 residues. The V end lost 7 bases, the J end lost 5 bases, and 14 bases lay between the germline ends. Germline values: CDR1 WNHNN, CDR2 SYGVQD (reference sequence). CDR3 protein: CASIIGERTGELFF. CDR3 nucleotides: TGCGCCAGCATTATAGGGGAGAGGACCGGGGAGCTGTTTTTT.

V is TRBV6-4 and J is TRBJ2-2; 12 bases line up with TRBD2. Germline V gives CDR1 MRHNA, CDR2 SNTAGT. The CDR3 covers 16 residues. Trimming removed 7 bases from V and 2 bases from J; junction bases left unmatched: 5. The chain's CDR3 is CASKRTSGENTGELFF. The CDR3 DNA is TGTGCCAGCAAAAGGACTAGCGGGGAAAACACCGGGGAGCTGTTTTTT.

This clonotype appeared many times. The chain combines TRBV24-1 with TRBJ1-2, with a weak D call TRBD1 (5 bases). CDR3 length: 15 amino acids. Deletions cut 3 bases from V and 3 bases from J, with 13 bases between. From germline, CDR1 is KGHDR and CDR2 SFDVKD. This chain's CDR3 is CATSDPGGTDYGYTF. The CDR3 DNA reads TGTGCCACCAGTGATCCAGGCGGGACCGACTATGGCTACACCTTC.

The chain employs TRBV2 and TRBJ2-3, with D tentatively TRBD1 (7 bases). The V gene lost 3 bases and the J gene lost 4 bases, with 14 bases spanning the gap. Germline loops: CDR1 SNHLY, CDR2 FYNNEI. The CDR3 has 15 residues. This CDR3 is CASSDRGRFSDTQYF. The DNA for the CDR3 is TGTGCCAGCAGTGACAGGGGGAGGTTTTCAGATACGCAGTATTTT.

The chain has TRBV5-1 and TRBJ1-6; D gene uncertain. Germline assignment: CDR1 SGHRS and CDR2 YFSETQ. V lost 4 bases and J 0 bases, leaving 17 bases between the germline ends. This CDR3 spans 18 amino acids. DNA of the CDR3: TGCGCCAGCAGCCTTGACGGAGGACTTAGCTCCTATAATTCACCCCTCCACTTT. It is translated as CASSLDGGLSSYNSPLHF.

The rearrangement joins TRBV7-3 to TRBJ2-2; a weak D match, TRBD1 (5 bases). Germline loops: CDR1 SGHTA, CDR2 FQGTGA. This CDR3 has 15 residues. V lost 6 bases and J lost 2, with 13 bases in between. The CDR3 sequence is CASRSGGANTGELFF. As DNA, the CDR3 is TGTGCCAGCAGATCCGGTGGGGCCAACACCGGGGAGCTGTTTTTT.

A remark on this clonotype: At one boundary the junction diverges from the germline segment, which might be a read error. The rearrangement uses TRBV7-9 and TRBJ2-3, with D possibly TRBD2 on 8 matching bases. Per the germline V gene, CDR1 is SEHNR and CDR2 is FQNEAQ (reference sequence). The CDR3 consists of 11 residues. Here the CDR3 reads CASSNAGGQIF. DNA of the CDR3: TGTGCCAGCAGCAACGCGGGGGGACAGATCTTT.

This clonotype came up once. One junction end does not reproduce the germline sequence, and a read error may be involved. The chain has TRBV24-1 and TRBJ2-7, with no clear D. Germline assignment: CDR1 KGHDR and CDR2 SFDVKD. The CDR3 sequence is 13 residues long. The DNA for the CDR3 is TGTGCCAGCAGTGGAAAAGTTCCCTACGAGCAGTACTTC. Protein product: CASSGKVPYEQYF.

As concerns this clonotype: A much larger clone lies one base from this, so it may be a read error. J is TRBJ1-1 and V is TRBV7-9, with unresolved D. Germline V gene lookup returns CDR1 SEHNR and CDR2 FQNEAQ (reference sequence). The CDR3 spans 14 residues. The V end was cut by 2 bases, the J end by 7 bases, with 14 bases between. The CDR3 sequence: CASSLSSGFSEAFF. CDR3 nucleotide sequence: TGTGCCAGCAGCTTAAGTTCGGGGTTTAGTGAAGCTTTCTTT.

The chain employs TRBV11-2 and TRBJ2-2; 7 bases agree with TRBD1. The V segment lost 6 bases and the J segment 0 bases; nucleotides outside the gene matches: 13. The CDR3 has 18 residues. CDR1 is SGHAT, CDR2 FQNNGV, per germline. CDR3 nucleotides: TGTGCCAGCAGATCTTACAGGGGCTCGGGGACGAACACCGGGGAGCTGTTTTTT. This translates into CASRSYRGSGTNTGELFF.

The DNA of the CDR3 is TGCAGTGCCTCAGGGTCTTCCTACGAGCAGTACTTC. It codes for CSASGSSYEQYF. V is TRBV20-1 and J is TRBJ2-7; a weak D match, TRBD1 (5 bases). Germline assignment: CDR1 DFQATT and CDR2 SNEGSKA (reference sequence). Trimming stripped 6 bases from V and 1 base from J, with 10 bases between. This CDR3 has 12 residues.

This chain joins TRBV20-1 and TRBJ2-7, with 7 bases lining up with TRBD1. CDR3 length: 14 residues. The germline V gene has CDR1 DFQATT and CDR2 SNEGSKA (reference sequence). Trimming cost V 1 base and J 3 bases; bases outside gene matches: 6. For the CDR3, the DNA is TGCAGTGCTAGAGCGGGCGACAGGGTCTACGAGCAGTACTTC. Its translation: CSARAGDRVYEQYF.

V usage is TRBV2 and J usage is TRBJ2-7; D possibly corresponds to TRBD2 (6 bases). Trimming took 4 bases from V and 2 from J, leaving 12 bases between them. This CDR3 is built from 14 residues. Germline loops: CDR1 SNHLY, CDR2 FYNNEI. The CDR3 here is CASSAGLSAYEQYF. CDR3 nucleotides: TGTGCCAGCAGTGCCGGACTATCAGCCTACGAGCAGTACTTC. Based on the CDR3 plus reference TRBV2 and TRBJ2-7, the full variable domain is EPEVTQTPSHQVTQMGQEVILRCVPISNHLYFYWYRQILGQKVEFLVSFYNNEISEKSEIFDDQFSVERPDGSNFTLKIRSTKLEDSAMYFCASSAGLSAYEQYFGPGTRLTVT.

This sequence joins TRBV29-1 and TRBJ1-2; D might be TRBD1 (6 bases). The germline CDR1 and CDR2 sequences are SQVTM and ANQGSEA. This CDR3 comprises 16 residues. Trimming removed 0 bases from V and 1 base from J, with 15 bases in between. The CDR3 sequence: CSVEDATGYDNYGYTF. DNA for the CDR3: TGCAGCGTTGAAGATGCTACAGGGTATGATAACTATGGCTACACCTTC.

The chain combines TRBV7-3 with TRBJ2-5; 9 bases map to TRBD2. This CDR3 spans 16 amino acids. Germline trimming cut 2 bases from V and 5 bases from J; bases unmatched to any gene: 9. CDR1 and CDR2 (germline): SGHTA, FQGTGA. The CDR3 nucleotides are TGTGCCAGCAGCTTAGATGGCGGGAGGGTCGGGGAGACCCAGTACTTC. Translated, it gives CASSLDGGRVGETQYF.

This clonotype was seen at least ten times. V gene TRBV9 combines with J gene TRBJ2-5, with D unclear. The V end lost 4 bases, the J end lost 5 bases, and 12 bases lay between the germline ends. This CDR3 spans 13 amino acids. Per germline, CDR1 SGDLS and CDR2 YYNGEE. Here the CDR3 DNA reads TGTGCCAGCAGCCAGCCACCGTGGGAGACCCAGTACTTC. Its protein is CASSQPPWETQYF.

V and J are TRBV7-9 and TRBJ2-5, with TRBD2 matching over 11 bases. The CDR3 loop spans 17 amino acids. Germline V CDR1 and CDR2: SEHNR, FQNEAQ (reference sequence). V dropped 1 base and J dropped 2; count of bases not matched to a gene: 6. The CDR3 nucleotides are TGTGCCAGCAGCTTAGTACTAGCGGGGGTCCCGCAAGAGACCCAGTACTTC. This sequence encodes CASSLVLAGVPQETQYF. The entire variable domain, with the rest obtained from reference TRBV7-9 and TRBJ2-5, is as follows: DTGVSQNPRHKITKRGQNVTFRCDPISEHNRLYWYRQTLGQGPEFLTYFQNEAQLEKSRLLSDRFSAERPKGSFSTLEIQRTEQGDSAMYLCASSLVLAGVPQETQYFGPGTRLLVL.